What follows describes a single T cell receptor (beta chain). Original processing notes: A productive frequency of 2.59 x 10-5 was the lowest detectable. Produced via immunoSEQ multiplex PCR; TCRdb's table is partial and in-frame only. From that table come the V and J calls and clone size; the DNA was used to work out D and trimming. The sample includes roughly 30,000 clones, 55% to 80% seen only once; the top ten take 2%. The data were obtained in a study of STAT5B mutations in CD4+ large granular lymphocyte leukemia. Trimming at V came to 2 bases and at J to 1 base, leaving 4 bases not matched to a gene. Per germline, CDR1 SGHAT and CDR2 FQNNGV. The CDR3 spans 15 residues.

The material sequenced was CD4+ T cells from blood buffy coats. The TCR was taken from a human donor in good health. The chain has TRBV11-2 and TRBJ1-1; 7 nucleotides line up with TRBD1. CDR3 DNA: TGTGCCAGCAGCTTATGGGGGACAGCGAACACTGAAGCTTTCTTT. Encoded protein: CASSLWGTANTEAFF.